A single TCR beta chain is shown here with its context. Its target is not known. Other DNA sequences from this sample encode an identical CDR3 as well. The sample originates from a study of T cell responses to AZD1222 COVID-19 vaccine. Overall study results and limits: Only 5 to 7 individuals given AZD1222 were seropositive at baseline. Researchers report vaccine-associated CD4 TCRs spanning spike, with dominance at 160-218 and 743-854. The donor cohort was predominantly white British with a female majority, and clonal diversity may have been underestimated.

This table comes from immunoSEQ multiplex PCR, and its TCRdb copy is limited to in-frame clones, with some not included. There are 95,000 to 130,000 clones in the sample; about 92% occur only once, and about 3% lies in the top ten. CDR3 size: 15 residues. CDR1 and CDR2 (germline): SGDLS, YYNGEE. Trimming cost V 0 bases and J 2 bases, with 6 bases left between them. The receptor was derived from an adult in good health. The V gene is TRBV9, the J gene TRBJ2-6, with a tentative D call TRBD1 (6 bases). The starting material was peripheral blood, obtained on day 0 of AZD1222 vaccination. This chain's CDR3 is CASSVEGAGANVLTF. CDR3 DNA sequence: TGTGCCAGCAGCGTAGAGGGGGCTGGGGCCAACGTCCTGACTTTC.